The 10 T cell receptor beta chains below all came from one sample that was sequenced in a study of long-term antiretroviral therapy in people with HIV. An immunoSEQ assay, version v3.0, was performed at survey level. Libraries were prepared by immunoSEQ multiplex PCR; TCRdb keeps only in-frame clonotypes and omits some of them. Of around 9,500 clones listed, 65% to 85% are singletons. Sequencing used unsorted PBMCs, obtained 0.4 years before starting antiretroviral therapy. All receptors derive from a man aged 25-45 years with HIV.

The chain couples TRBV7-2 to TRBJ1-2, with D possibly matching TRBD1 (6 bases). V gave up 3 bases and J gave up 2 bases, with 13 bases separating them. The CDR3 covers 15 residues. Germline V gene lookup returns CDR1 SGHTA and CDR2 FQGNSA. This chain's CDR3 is CASSLRGAGNYGYTF. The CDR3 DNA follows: TGTGCCAGCAGCTTGAGGGGGGCCGGAAACTATGGCTACACCTTC.

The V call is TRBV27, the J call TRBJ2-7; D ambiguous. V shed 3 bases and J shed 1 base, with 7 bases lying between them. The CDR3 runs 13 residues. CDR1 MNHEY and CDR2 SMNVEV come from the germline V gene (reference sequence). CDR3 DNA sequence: TGTGCCAGCAGTTTGACGGTTTCCTACGAGCAGTACTTC. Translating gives CASSLTVSYEQYF.

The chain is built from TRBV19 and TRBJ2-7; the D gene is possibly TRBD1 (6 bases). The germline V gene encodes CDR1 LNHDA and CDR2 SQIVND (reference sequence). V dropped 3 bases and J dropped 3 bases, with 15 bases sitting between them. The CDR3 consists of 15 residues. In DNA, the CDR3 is TGTGCCAGTAGTATTTCAGGGGAGCCTTTCTACGAGCAGTACTTC. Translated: CASSISGEPFYEQYF. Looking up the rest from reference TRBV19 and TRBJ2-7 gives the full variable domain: DGGITQSPKYLFRKEGQNVTLSCEQNLNHDAMYWYRQDPGQGLRLIYYSQIVNDFQKGDIAEGYSVSREKKESFPLTVTSAQKNPTAFYLCASSISGEPFYEQYFGPGTRLTVT.

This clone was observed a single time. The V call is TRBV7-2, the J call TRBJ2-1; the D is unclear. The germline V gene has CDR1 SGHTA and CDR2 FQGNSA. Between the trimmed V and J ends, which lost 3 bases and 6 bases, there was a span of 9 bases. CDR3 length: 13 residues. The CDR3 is CASSLAAINEQFF. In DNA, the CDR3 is TGTGCCAGCAGCTTGGCGGCGATCAATGAGCAGTTCTTC.

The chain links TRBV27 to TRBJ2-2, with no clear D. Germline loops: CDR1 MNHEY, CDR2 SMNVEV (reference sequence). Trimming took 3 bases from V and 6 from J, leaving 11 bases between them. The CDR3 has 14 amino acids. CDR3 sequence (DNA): TGTGCCAGCAGTTTTGGTCGATGGGCCGGGGAGCTGTTTTTT. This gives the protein CASSFGRWAGELFF.

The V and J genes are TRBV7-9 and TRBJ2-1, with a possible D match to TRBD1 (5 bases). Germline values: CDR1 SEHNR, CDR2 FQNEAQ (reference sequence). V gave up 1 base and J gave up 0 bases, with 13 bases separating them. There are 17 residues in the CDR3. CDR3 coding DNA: TGTGCCAGCAGCTTAGGTAGGGGCCGGAGCTCCTACAATGAGCAGTTCTTC. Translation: CASSLGRGRSSYNEQFF. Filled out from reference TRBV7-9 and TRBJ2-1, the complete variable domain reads DTGVSQNPRHKITKRGQNVTFRCDPISEHNRLYWYRQTLGQGPEFLTYFQNEAQLEKSRLLSDRFSAERPKGSFSTLEIQRTEQGDSAMYLCASSLGRGRSSYNEQFFGPGTRLTVL.

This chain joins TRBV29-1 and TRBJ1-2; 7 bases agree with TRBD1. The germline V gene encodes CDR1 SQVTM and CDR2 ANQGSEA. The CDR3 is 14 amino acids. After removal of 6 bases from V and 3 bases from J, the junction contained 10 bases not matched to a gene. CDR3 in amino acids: CSVEGTAQDYGYTF. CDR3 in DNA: TGCAGCGTGGAGGGGACAGCCCAAGACTATGGCTACACCTTC.

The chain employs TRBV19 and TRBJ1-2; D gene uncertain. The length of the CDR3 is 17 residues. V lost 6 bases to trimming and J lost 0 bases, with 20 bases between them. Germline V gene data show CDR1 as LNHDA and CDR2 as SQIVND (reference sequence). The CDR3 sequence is CASRLRWTVPSNYGYTF. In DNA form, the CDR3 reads TGTGCCAGTAGATTACGATGGACGGTACCCTCTAACTATGGCTACACCTTC.

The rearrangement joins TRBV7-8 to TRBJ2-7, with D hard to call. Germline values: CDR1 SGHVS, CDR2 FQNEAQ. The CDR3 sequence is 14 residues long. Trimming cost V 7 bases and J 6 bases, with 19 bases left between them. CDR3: CASTPTPQESEQYF. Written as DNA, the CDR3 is TGTGCCAGCACCCCGACCCCCCAGGAAAGCGAGCAGTACTTC.

DNA for the CDR3: TGTGCCAGCAGCTTAGAGGGGGTGAACACCGGGGAGCTGTTTTTT. Amino acid sequence: CASSLEGVNTGELFF. The chain combines TRBV7-2 with TRBJ2-2; a weak D match, TRBD1 (6 bases). The CDR3 contains 15 residues. With 1 base removed from V and 1 base from J, the gap between germline ends came to 7 bases. Germline V gives CDR1 SGHTA, CDR2 FQGNSA.